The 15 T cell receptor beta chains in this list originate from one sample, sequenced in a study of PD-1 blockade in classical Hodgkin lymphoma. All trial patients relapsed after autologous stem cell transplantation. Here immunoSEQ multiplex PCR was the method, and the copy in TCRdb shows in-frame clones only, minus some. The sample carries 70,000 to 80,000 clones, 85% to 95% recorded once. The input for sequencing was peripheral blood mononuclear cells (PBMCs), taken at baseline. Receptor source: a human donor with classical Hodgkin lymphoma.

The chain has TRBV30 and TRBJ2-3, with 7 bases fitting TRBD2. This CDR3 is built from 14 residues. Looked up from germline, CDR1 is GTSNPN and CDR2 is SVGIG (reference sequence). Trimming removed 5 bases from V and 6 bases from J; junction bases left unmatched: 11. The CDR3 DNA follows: TGTGCCTGGCGGGACTACGGGGAGTTGGATACGCAGTATTTT. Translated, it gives CAWRDYGELDTQYF.

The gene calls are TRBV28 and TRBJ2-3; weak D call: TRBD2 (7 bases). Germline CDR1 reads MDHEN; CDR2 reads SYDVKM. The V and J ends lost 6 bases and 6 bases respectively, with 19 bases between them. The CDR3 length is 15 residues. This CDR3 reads CASRGGGMGSDTQYF. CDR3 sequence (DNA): TGTGCCAGCAGAGGGGGAGGGATGGGGTCCGATACGCAGTATTTT. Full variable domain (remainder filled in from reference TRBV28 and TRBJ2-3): DVKVTQSSRYLVKRTGEKVFLECVQDMDHENMFWYRQDPGLGLRLIYFSYDVKMKEKGDIPEGYSVSREKKERFSLILESASTNQTSMYLCASRGGGMGSDTQYFGPGTRLTVL.

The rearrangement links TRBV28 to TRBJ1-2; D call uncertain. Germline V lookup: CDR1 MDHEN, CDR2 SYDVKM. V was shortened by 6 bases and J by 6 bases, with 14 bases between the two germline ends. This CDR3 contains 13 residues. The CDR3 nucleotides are TGTGCCAGCAGCCTCAGATGGGGTGATGGCTACACCTTC. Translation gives CASSLRWGDGYTF.

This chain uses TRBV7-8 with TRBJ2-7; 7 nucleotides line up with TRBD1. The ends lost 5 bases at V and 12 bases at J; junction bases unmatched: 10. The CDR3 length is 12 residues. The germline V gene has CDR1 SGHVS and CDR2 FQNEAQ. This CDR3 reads CASSPRQGSPYF. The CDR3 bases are TGTGCCAGCAGCCCCAGACAGGGAAGTCCGTACTTC.

In nucleotides, the CDR3 is TGTGCCAGCAGTGAATGGTCCAAATCATTACCTGAAGCTTTCTTT. This gives the protein CASSEWSKSLPEAFF. The J gene is TRBJ1-1, the V gene TRBV25-1; D unresolved. V lost 1 base, J lost 6 bases, and 15 bases lay in between. The germline CDR1 and CDR2 sequences are MGHDK and SYGVNS. The CDR3 runs to 15 residues. Combining the CDR3 with reference TRBV25-1 and TRBJ1-1 gives the whole variable domain EADIYQTPRYLVIGTGKKITLECSQTMGHDKMYWYQQDPGMELHLIHYSYGVNSTEKGDLSSESTVSRIRTEHFPLTLESARPSHTSQYLCASSEWSKSLPEAFFGQGTRLTVV.

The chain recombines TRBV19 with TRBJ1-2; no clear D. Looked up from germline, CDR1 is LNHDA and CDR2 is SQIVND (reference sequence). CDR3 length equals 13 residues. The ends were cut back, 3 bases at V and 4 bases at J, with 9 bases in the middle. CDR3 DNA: TGTGCCAGTAGTATCGGGGAGGGCTATGGCTACACCTTC. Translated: CASSIGEGYGYTF.

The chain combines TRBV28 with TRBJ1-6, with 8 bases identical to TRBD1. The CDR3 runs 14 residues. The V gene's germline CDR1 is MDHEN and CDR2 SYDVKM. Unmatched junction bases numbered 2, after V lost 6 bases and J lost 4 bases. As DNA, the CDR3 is TGTGCCAGCAGCGGACAGGGTTATAATTCACCCCTCCACTTT. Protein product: CASSGQGYNSPLHF.

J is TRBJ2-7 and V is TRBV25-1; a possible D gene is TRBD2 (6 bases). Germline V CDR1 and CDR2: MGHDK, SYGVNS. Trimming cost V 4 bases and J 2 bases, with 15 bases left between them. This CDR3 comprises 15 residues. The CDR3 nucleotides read TGTGCCAGCAGTGGGAGAGGGGACTCCCCCTACGAGCAGTACTTC. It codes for CASSGRGDSPYEQYF.

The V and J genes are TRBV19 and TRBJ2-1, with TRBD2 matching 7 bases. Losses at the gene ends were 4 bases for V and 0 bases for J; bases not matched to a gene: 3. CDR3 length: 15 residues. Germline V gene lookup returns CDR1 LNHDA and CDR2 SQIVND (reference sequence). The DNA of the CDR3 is TGTGCCAGTAGTACTAGCGGAGACTCCTACAATGAGCAGTTCTTC. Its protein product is CASSTSGDSYNEQFF.

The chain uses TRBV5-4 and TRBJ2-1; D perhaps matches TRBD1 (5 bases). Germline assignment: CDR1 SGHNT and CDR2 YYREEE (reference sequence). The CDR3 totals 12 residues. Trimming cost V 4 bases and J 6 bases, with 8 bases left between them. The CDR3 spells CASSPDTNEQFF. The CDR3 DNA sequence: TGTGCCAGCAGCCCGGACACCAATGAGCAGTTCTTC.

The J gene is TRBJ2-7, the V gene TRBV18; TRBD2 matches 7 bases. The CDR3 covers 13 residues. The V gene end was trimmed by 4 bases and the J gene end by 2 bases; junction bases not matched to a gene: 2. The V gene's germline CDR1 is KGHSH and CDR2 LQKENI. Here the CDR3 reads CASSLGGTYEQYF. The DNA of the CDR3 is TGTGCCAGCTCACTCGGGGGGACCTACGAGCAGTACTTC.

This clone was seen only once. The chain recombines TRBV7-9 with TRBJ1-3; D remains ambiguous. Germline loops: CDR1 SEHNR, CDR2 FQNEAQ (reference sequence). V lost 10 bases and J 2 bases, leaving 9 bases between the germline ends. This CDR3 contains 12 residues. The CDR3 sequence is CAIGETGNTIYF. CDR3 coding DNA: TGTGCCATCGGGGAAACTGGAAACACCATATATTTT.

As DNA, the CDR3 is TGTGCCAGCAGTGACATCACAGGGTCGGGGCAAGAGACCCAGTACTTC. Amino acids: CASSDITGSGQETQYF. V and J are TRBV25-1 and TRBJ2-5, with D possibly matching TRBD1 (6 bases). The CDR3 loop spans 16 amino acids. V lost 3 bases and J 2 bases, leaving 16 bases between the germline ends. Germline CDR1 MGHDK, CDR2 SYGVNS.

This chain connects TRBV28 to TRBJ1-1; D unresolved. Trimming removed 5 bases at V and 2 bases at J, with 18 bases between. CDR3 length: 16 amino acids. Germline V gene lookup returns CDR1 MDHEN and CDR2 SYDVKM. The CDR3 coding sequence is TGTGCCAGCAGTCCATTTCAACACCAGTACAACACTGAAGCTTTCTTT. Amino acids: CASSPFQHQYNTEAFF. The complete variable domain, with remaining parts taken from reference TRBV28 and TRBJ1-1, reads DVKVTQSSRYLVKRTGEKVFLECVQDMDHENMFWYRQDPGLGLRLIYFSYDVKMKEKGDIPEGYSVSREKKERFSLILESASTNQTSMYLCASSPFQHQYNTEAFFGQGTRLTVV.

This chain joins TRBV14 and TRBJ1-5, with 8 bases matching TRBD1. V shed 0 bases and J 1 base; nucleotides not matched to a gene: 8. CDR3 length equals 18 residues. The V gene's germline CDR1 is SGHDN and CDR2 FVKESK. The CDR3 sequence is CASSQDQGARRSNQPQHF. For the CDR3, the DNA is TGTGCCAGCAGCCAAGATCAGGGGGCGAGAAGAAGCAATCAGCCCCAGCATTTT.